A single sample gave rise to the 18 T cell receptor beta chains below, sequenced in a study of blood T cell repertoires in COVID-19. Only in-frame clones appear in the TCRdb table, and some are missing; sequencing was by immunoSEQ multiplex PCR. The sample carries 230,000 or so clones, 90% recorded once. Source material: peripheral blood. These receptors came from a woman aged 55-69 years with COVID-19, enrolled during active disease.

The chain uses TRBV6-2 or TRBV6-3 and TRBJ2-2; D not certain. Looked up from germline, CDR1 is MNHEY and CDR2 is SVGEGT. With 3 bases removed from V and 6 bases from J, the gap between germline ends came to 5 bases. The CDR3 contains 12 residues. DNA of the CDR3: TGTGCCAGCAGTTATGGCCCCGGGGAGCTGTTTTTT. Translated: CASSYGPGELFF.

This chain uses TRBV4-3 with TRBJ2-5; TRBD1 matches at 10 bases. Germline values: CDR1 LGHNA, CDR2 YSLEER. The CDR3 has 16 residues. The junction had 7 bases not matched to a gene; V was cut back by 1 base and J by 5 bases. Here the CDR3 reads CASSQVGGQGLETQYF. The DNA for the CDR3 is TGCGCCAGCAGCCAAGTCGGGGGACAGGGGTTGGAGACCCAGTACTTC.

V usage is TRBV11-2 and J usage is TRBJ1-1; tentative D call: TRBD1 (6 bases). The CDR3 is 14 amino acids. V was trimmed by 5 bases and J by 4 bases, leaving 14 bases between them. Germline V CDR1 and CDR2: SGHAT, FQNNGV. The CDR3 spells CASSAPGQTTEAFF. The CDR3 nucleotides read TGTGCCAGCAGCGCCCCGGGACAAACCACTGAAGCTTTCTTT.

The chain joins TRBV30 to TRBJ1-1; D is perhaps TRBD1 (6 bases). The germline V and J ends were trimmed by 8 bases and 5 bases, with 15 bases remaining between them. This CDR3 is built from 12 residues. Germline loops: CDR1 GTSNPN, CDR2 SVGIG (reference sequence). CDR3: CAGSRTATEAFF. For the CDR3, the DNA is TGTGCCGGATCCAGGACAGCGACTGAAGCTTTCTTT.

In this sample, this clone turned up once. This sequence joins TRBV4-3 and TRBJ1-4, with unresolved D. The CDR3 runs to 14 residues. From germline, CDR1 is LGHNA and CDR2 YSLEER. With 0 bases removed from V and 8 bases from J, the gap between germline ends came to 10 bases. CDR3 in DNA: TGCGCCAGCAGCCAAGACCGCGCAGGCGAAAAACTGTTTTTT. It specifies CASSQDRAGEKLFF.

This rearrangement joins TRBV3-1 (or the pseudogene TRBV3-2) to TRBJ1-1; TRBD1 might be the D (5 bases). The V end was cut by 4 bases, the J end by 1 base, with 16 bases between. This CDR3 is 16 amino acids long. CDR1 and CDR2 from the germline V gene are LGHDT and YNNKEL (reference sequence). The CDR3 spells CASSPTPIRANTEAFF. The CDR3 DNA sequence: TGTGCCAGCAGCCCAACCCCGATCAGGGCGAACACTGAAGCTTTCTTT.

The chain has TRBV5-4 and TRBJ2-1, with TRBD2 identical over 9 bases. Germline V gives CDR1 SGHNT, CDR2 YYREEE (reference sequence). Germline trimming cut 4 bases from V and 6 bases from J; bases unmatched to any gene: 5. This CDR3 is 14 amino acids long. In DNA form, the CDR3 reads TGTGCCAGCAGCCCGAGCGGGGGGCGCAATGAGCAGTTCTTC. This gives the protein CASSPSGGRNEQFF. The complete variable domain, with remaining parts taken from reference TRBV5-4 and TRBJ2-1, reads ETGVTQSPTHLIKTRGQQVTLRCSSQSGHNTVSWYQQALGQGPQFIFQYYREEENGRGNFPPRFSGLQFPNYSSELNVNALELDDSALYLCASSPSGGRNEQFFGPGTRLTVL.

The chain is built from TRBV29-1 and TRBJ2-1, with TRBD1 as a possible D gene (5 bases). Per the germline V gene, CDR1 is SQVTM and CDR2 is ANQGSEA. This CDR3 contains 12 residues. V was pared by 4 bases and J by 3 bases, with 7 bases between. The chain's CDR3 is CSVAGFYNEQFF. The CDR3 nucleotides are TGCAGCGTTGCAGGGTTCTACAATGAGCAGTTCTTC.

The CDR3 bases are TGTGCCTGGAGTGTCCCCCTGACGGGGGAGACAGATACGCAGTATTTT. This encodes CAWSVPLTGETDTQYF. The chain carries TRBV30 and TRBJ2-3; TRBD2 is a possible D gene (6 bases). CDR3 length: 16 residues. Germline-derived CDR1 and CDR2 are GTSNPN and SVGIG (reference sequence). Trimming cost V 0 bases and J 3 bases, with 16 bases left between them.

This clone has just a few counts. This chain connects TRBV5-1 to TRBJ1-2, with D possibly TRBD1 on 5 matching bases. Germline assignment: CDR1 SGHRS and CDR2 YFSETQ. The CDR3 runs to 13 residues. The ends were cut back, 4 bases at V and 6 bases at J, with 13 bases in the middle. CDR3 in amino acids: CASSLSPTDGYTF. CDR3 bases: TGCGCCAGCAGCCTCTCCCCGACAGATGGCTACACCTTC. The full variable domain, completed using reference TRBV5-1 and TRBJ1-2, is KAGVTQTPRYLIKTRGQQVTLSCSPISGHRSVSWYQQTPGQGLQFLFEYFSETQRNKGNFPGRFSGRQFSNSRSEMNVSTLELGDSALYLCASSLSPTDGYTFGSGTRLTVV.

The V call is TRBV5-6, the J call TRBJ2-7; a weak D match, TRBD1 (5 bases). The germline CDR1 and CDR2 sequences are SGHDT and YYEEEE. V gave up 0 bases and J gave up 7 bases, with 11 bases separating them. There are 13 residues in the CDR3. CDR3 region: CASSLVLGVEQYF. DNA for the CDR3: TGTGCCAGCAGCTTGGTGCTAGGGGTTGAGCAGTACTTC.

This clone was seen only a few times. The chain combines TRBV7-3 with TRBJ1-6; unclear D gene. V dropped 5 bases and J dropped 10 bases, with 15 bases sitting between them. CDR3 size: 14 residues. Germline V gives CDR1 SGHTA, CDR2 FQGTGA. CDR3 region: CASSLGRTGSPLHF. The CDR3 bases are TGTGCCAGCAGCCTCGGACGCACGGGATCACCCCTCCACTTT.

The chain carries TRBV9 and TRBJ2-5, with no clear D. The length of the CDR3 is 12 residues. V was pared by 4 bases and J by 3 bases, with 7 bases between. Per germline, CDR1 SGDLS and CDR2 YYNGEE. The CDR3 loop is CASSLSEETQYF. The CDR3 region has the DNA TGTGCCAGCAGCTTGTCTGAAGAGACCCAGTACTTC. Variable domain in full (rest from reference TRBV9 and TRBJ2-5): DSGVTQTPKHLITATGQRVTLRCSPRSGDLSVYWYQQSLDQGLQFLIQYYNGEERAKGNILERFSAQQFPDLHSELNLSSLELGDSALYFCASSLSEETQYFGPGTRLLVL.

This clone was seen a few times. The J gene is TRBJ1-2, the V gene TRBV2; 8 nucleotides match TRBD1. The CDR3 loop spans 17 amino acids. Germline V lookup: CDR1 SNHLY, CDR2 FYNNEI. Losses at the gene ends were 1 base for V and 5 bases for J; bases not matched to a gene: 12. In DNA, the CDR3 is TGTGCCAGCAGTGAAGAATTGTCCTGGACAGGGAAATATGGCTACACCTTC. This encodes CASSEELSWTGKYGYTF.

In this sample, this clone turned up once. This chain links TRBV19 with TRBJ1-3; D gene ambiguous. The CDR3 loop spans 15 amino acids. Trimming stripped 0 bases from V and 4 bases from J, with 10 bases between. In germline, CDR1 is LNHDA, CDR2 SQIVND (reference sequence). CDR3 sequence reads: CASSIESGIGNTIYF. The CDR3, as DNA: TGTGCCAGTAGTATAGAGTCAGGAATCGGAAACACCATATATTTT.

The chain links TRBV27 to TRBJ2-1, with 9 bases fitting TRBD1. The V segment lost 9 bases and the J segment 3 bases; nucleotides outside the gene matches: 6. This CDR3 is built from 14 residues. The germline V gene encodes CDR1 MNHEY and CDR2 SMNVEV (reference sequence). The CDR3 DNA is TGTGCCAGTTCCCCGGGACAGGGCTACAATGAGCAGTTCTTC. It translates to CASSPGQGYNEQFF.

This sequence joins TRBV12-3 or TRBV12-4 and TRBJ2-7, with D perhaps TRBD1 (6 bases). Trimming took off 4 bases at V and 7 bases at J, with 14 bases between the two ends. The CDR3 contains 13 residues. This CDR3 is CASSYQGPSEQYF. Here the CDR3 DNA reads TGTGCCAGCAGTTACCAGGGGCCAAGTGAGCAGTACTTC.

This clone was counted only a few times. The CDR3 sequence: CASSQEGQGLINEQFF. DNA of the CDR3: TGTGCCAGCAGCCAAGAAGGACAGGGGTTAATCAATGAGCAGTTCTTC. This chain uses TRBV14 with TRBJ2-1; 9 bases fit TRBD1. Germline V CDR1 and CDR2: SGHDN, FVKESK. Losses at the gene ends were 0 bases for V and 6 bases for J; bases not matched to a gene: 6. This CDR3 is 16 amino acids long.